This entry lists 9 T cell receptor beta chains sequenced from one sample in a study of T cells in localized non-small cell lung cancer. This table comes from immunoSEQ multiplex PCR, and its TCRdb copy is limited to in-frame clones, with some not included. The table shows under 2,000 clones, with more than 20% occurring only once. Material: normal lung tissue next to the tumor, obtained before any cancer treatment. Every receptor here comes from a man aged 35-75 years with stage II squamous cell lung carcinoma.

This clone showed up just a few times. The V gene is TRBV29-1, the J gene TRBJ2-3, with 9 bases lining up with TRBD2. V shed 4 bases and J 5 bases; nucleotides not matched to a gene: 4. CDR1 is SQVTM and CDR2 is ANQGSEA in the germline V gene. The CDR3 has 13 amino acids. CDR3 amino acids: CSVAEAGGDTQYF. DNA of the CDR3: TGCAGCGTTGCGGAAGCGGGGGGAGATACGCAGTATTTT.

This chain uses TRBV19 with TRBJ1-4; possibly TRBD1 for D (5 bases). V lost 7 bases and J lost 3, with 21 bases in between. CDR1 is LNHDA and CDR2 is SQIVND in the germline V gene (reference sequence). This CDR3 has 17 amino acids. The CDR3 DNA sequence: TGTGCCAGTACCCCGGACATAATACTAGGTCCTAATGAAAAACTGTTTTTT. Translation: CASTPDIILGPNEKLFF.

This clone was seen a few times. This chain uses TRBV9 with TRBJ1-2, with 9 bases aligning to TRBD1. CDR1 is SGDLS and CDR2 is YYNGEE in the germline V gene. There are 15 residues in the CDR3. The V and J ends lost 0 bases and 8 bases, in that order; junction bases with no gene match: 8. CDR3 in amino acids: CASSVEEGTGQGYTF. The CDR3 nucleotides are TGTGCCAGCAGCGTAGAGGAGGGGACAGGGCAAGGCTACACCTTC. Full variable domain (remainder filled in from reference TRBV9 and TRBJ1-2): DSGVTQTPKHLITATGQRVTLRCSPRSGDLSVYWYQQSLDQGLQFLIQYYNGEERAKGNILERFSAQQFPDLHSELNLSSLELGDSALYFCASSVEEGTGQGYTFGSGTRLTVV.

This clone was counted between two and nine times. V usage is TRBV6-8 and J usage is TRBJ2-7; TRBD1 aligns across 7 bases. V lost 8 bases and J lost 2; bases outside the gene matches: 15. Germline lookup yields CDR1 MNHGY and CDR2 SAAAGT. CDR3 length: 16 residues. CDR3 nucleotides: TGTGCCAGCTTTGGCTATGACAGGGTAAACACCTACGAGCAGTACTTC. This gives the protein CASFGYDRVNTYEQYF.

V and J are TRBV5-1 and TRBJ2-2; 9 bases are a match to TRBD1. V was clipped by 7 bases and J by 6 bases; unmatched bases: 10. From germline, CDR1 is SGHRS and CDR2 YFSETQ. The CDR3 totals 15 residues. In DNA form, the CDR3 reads TGCGCCAGCGGGAAGGGACAGGGAAGGGCCGGGGAGCTGTTTTTT. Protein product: CASGKGQGRAGELFF.

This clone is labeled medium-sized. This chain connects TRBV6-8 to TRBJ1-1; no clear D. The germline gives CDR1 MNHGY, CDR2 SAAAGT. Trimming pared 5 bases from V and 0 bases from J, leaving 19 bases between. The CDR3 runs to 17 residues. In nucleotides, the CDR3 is TGTGCCAGCAGTGCCCTTACCCGGTCCCGACTGAACACTGAAGCTTTCTTT. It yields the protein CASSALTRSRLNTEAFF.

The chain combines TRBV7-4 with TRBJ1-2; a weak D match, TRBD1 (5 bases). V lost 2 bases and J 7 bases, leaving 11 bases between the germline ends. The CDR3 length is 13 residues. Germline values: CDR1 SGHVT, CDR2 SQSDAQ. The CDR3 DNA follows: TGTGCCAGCAGCTTAACGGGGACCGTTGGCTACACCTTC. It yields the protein CASSLTGTVGYTF. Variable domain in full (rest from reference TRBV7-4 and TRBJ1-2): GAGVSQSPRYKVAKRGRDVALRCDSISGHVTLYWYRQTLGQGSEVLTYSQSDAQRDKSGRPSGRFSAERPERSVSTLKIQRTEQGDSAVYLCASSLTGTVGYTFGSGTRLTVV.

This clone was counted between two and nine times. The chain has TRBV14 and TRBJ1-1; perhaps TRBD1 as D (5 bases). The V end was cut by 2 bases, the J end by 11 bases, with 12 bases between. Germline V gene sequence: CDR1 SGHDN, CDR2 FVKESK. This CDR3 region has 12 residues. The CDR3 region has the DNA TGTGCCAGCAGCCAAAGGAGGGGTGGTGCTTTCTTT. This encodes CASSQRRGGAFF. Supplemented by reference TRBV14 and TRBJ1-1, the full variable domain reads EAGVTQFPSHSVIEKGQTVTLRCDPISGHDNLYWYRRVMGKEIKFLLHFVKESKQDESGMPNNRFLAERTGGTYSTLKVQPAELEDSGVYFCASSQRRGGAFFGQGTRLTVV.

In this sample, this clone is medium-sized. In DNA, the CDR3 is TGTGCCAGCAGCGTGATTAGCGGGAGCCACGAGCAGTACTTC. Its protein is CASSVISGSHEQYF. The V gene is TRBV9, the J gene TRBJ2-7; 9 bases match TRBD2. The junction had 5 bases not matched to a gene; V was cut back by 2 bases and J by 5 bases. Germline V gene lookup returns CDR1 SGDLS and CDR2 YYNGEE. The CDR3 is 14 residues long. The whole variable domain, filled in from reference TRBV9 and TRBJ2-7, reads DSGVTQTPKHLITATGQRVTLRCSPRSGDLSVYWYQQSLDQGLQFLIQYYNGEERAKGNILERFSAQQFPDLHSELNLSSLELGDSALYFCASSVISGSHEQYFGPGTRLTVT.